The rows below give T cell receptor beta chains drawn from one sample of a study of blood T cells in healthy people across ages. One entry per CDR3 protein, called by TCRdb with MiXCR from the 5' RACE reads. The sample yields around 600,000 distinct CDR3 sequences, more than 45% seen once. Sequenced sample: blood. The receptors stem from a man at least 80 years old in good health. CDR3s include the opening cysteine and the closing phenylalanine or tryptophan. The D gene is left open where the match is weak. Not every row has a clone size; where given, it reads once, few, many or a size class.

D gene	clone size	V gene	J gene	CDR3 DNA	CDR3 protein
TRBD1	.	TRBV11-2	TRBJ1-1	TGTGCCAGCAGCCCAGACAGGGCGAACACTGAAGCTTTCTTT	CASSPDRANTEAFF
TRBD2	few	TRBV20-1	TRBJ2-1	TGCAGTGCTAGTCGCGAAGTTAAAGCGGGGAGAGTCTACAATGAGCAGTTCTTC	CSASREVKAGRVYNEQFF
.	.	TRBV24-1	TRBJ1-5	TGTGCCACCAGTGATTTTTTCGGGACTCCGCCCCAGCATTTT	CATSDFFGTPPQHF
.	.	TRBV15	TRBJ1-2	TGTGCCACCAGCAGAGCCGGGGTTTTGGGCTACACCTTC	CATSRAGVLGYTF
.	few	TRBV6-5	TRBJ2-7	TGTGCCAGCAGTCGTCAGACCTCGCGGGAGCAGTACTTC	CASSRQTSREQYF
.	few	TRBV2	TRBJ2-1	TGTGCCAGCAGTGGGGACATAAGCTCCTACAATGAGCAGTTCTTC	CASSGDISSYNEQFF
.	.	TRBV6-5	TRBJ2-3	TGTGCCAGCAGTTACTCGAGTAGCGGCCTAGGTGGAGATACGCAGTATTTT	CASSYSSSGLGGDTQYF
TRBD2	.	TRBV20-1	TRBJ2-1	TGCAGTGCGCCGACTAGCGGGAGGGCCGCTGAGCAGTTCTTC	CSAPTSGRAAEQFF
TRBD1	few	TRBV11-2	TRBJ2-7	TGTGCCAGCAGCTTGCAGGGGGTCAACGAGCAGTACTTC	CASSLQGVNEQYF
TRBD1	.	TRBV10-3	TRBJ1-4	TGTGCCATCAGTGCAGAATTGAGCGCCGGGACAGGGGGAGAAAGACTGTTTTTT	CAISAELSAGTGGERLFF
.	few	TRBV20-1	TRBJ1-1	TGCAGTGCTCGATCCCCCCACAGGGCGGAGAACACTGAAGCTTTCTTT	CSARSPHRAENTEAFF
TRBD2	few	TRBV20-1	TRBJ2-7	TGCAGTGTTTATAGCGGGGGCTCCTACGAGCAGTACTTC	CSVYSGGSYEQYF
.	.	TRBV20-1	TRBJ1-6	TGCAGTGCTAGACCTTCAGACGGGACCAATTCACCCCTCCACTTT	CSARPSDGTNSPLHF
.	few	TRBV24-1	TRBJ2-6	TGTGCCACCAGTGATTCAGGACAGTTCCGCTCTGGGGCCAACGTCCTGACTTTC	CATSDSGQFRSGANVLTF
.	.	TRBV7-2	TRBJ2-2	TGTGCCAGCAGCTTAATTCCCGGGGAGCTGTTTTTT	CASSLIPGELFF
TRBD2	.	TRBV19	TRBJ2-1	TGTGCCAGTCGCCACACCCTAGCGGGAGGATCAAATGAGCAGTTCTTC	CASRHTLAGGSNEQFF
.	.	TRBV10-3	TRBJ2-2	TGTGCCATAACCGGACCCGGCACCGGGGAGCTGTTTTTT	CAITGPGTGELFF
TRBD2	.	TRBV7-8	TRBJ2-3	TGTGCCAGCAGCTTATGGAGGCTAGCAGGAGCGGGGGATACGCAGTATTTT	CASSLWRLAGAGDTQYF
.	.	TRBV12-3/TRBV12-4	TRBJ1-1	TGTGCCAGCAGTTTAAGGGTCCCCCTAGGAGGGGGGACTGAAGCTTTCTTT	CASSLRVPLGGGTEAFF
TRBD2	once	TRBV5-5	TRBJ2-7	TGTGCCAGCAGCTTGGGGCCAGGGAGCGGGGGTTGGTACAATGAGCAGTACTTC	CASSLGPGSGGWYNEQYF
.	.	TRBV7-2	TRBJ2-1	TGTGCCAGCAGCTTGACGGGTTCATTCGAGGAGCAGTTCTTC	CASSLTGSFEEQFF
TRBD1	.	TRBV7-2	TRBJ1-2	TGTGCCAGCAGCCAATATGGGACAGGGGCCCCTGCCGGCTACACCTTC	CASSQYGTGAPAGYTF
.	.	TRBV7-2	TRBJ2-1	TGTGCCAGCAGCTTAGGGACTGGGGAGGTCGCCTTCAATGAGCAGTTCTTC	CASSLGTGEVAFNEQFF
TRBD2	.	TRBV6-2/TRBV6-3	TRBJ2-5	TGTGCCAGCAGACCTACTAGCGTAGAGACCCAGTACTTC	CASRPTSVETQYF
.	.	TRBV25-1	TRBJ2-5	TGTGCCAGCAGTGATGGGGGGACAATCCAAGAGACCCAGTACTTC	CASSDGGTIQETQYF
.	.	TRBV28	TRBJ2-5	TGTGCCAGCAGTCCCGGGGGTGTCAGCCGTAAAGAGACCCAGTACTTC	CASSPGGVSRKETQYF
.	.	TRBV4-3	TRBJ1-2	TGCGCCAGCAGCCAAGAGGGTGGTCGCTATGGCTACACCTTC	CASSQEGGRYGYTF
.	few	TRBV6-5	TRBJ2-7	TGTGCCAGCAGGACAGGCCCTTCCTACGAGCAGTACTTC	CASRTGPSYEQYF
.	many	TRBV29-1	TRBJ2-7	TGCAGCGTCAAGAAGTTGGAGGGCGAGCAGTACTTC	CSVKKLEGEQYF
.	.	TRBV21-1	TRBJ2-2	TGTGCCAGCAGCCCGGGTTGGAGACAGGGGAGGACCGGGGAGCTGTTTTTT	CASSPGWRQGRTGELFF
.	.	TRBV7-2	TRBJ1-5	TGTGCCAGCAGCCCGACAGGAGGTGGTTGGGGCAATCAGCCCCAGCATTTT	CASSPTGGGWGNQPQHF
TRBD1	.	TRBV7-8	TRBJ1-5	TGTGCCAGCAGCTCGGACGGGACAGGGGGTTTTGGGCCCCAGCATTTT	CASSSDGTGGFGPQHF
.	.	TRBV29-1	TRBJ2-3	TGCAGCGTTTCGAAGGGGGGGAACACAGATACGCAGTATTTT	CSVSKGGNTDTQYF
.	many	TRBV6-5	TRBJ1-4	TGTGCCAGCAGACCGGGACGGAATGAAAAACTGTTTTTT	CASRPGRNEKLFF
.	.	TRBV7-9	TRBJ2-7	TGTGCCAGCAGCTTAGCCGAGACAGGCGCCCGGACGGAGCAGTACTTC	CASSLAETGARTEQYF
TRBD1	.	TRBV6-4	TRBJ2-5	TGTGCCAACAGGGGTCGGAAGACCCAGTACTTC	CANRGRKTQYF
.	few	TRBV7-9	TRBJ2-1	TGTGCCAGCAGCTTACGGCCAGTCAATGAGCAGTTCTTC	CASSLRPVNEQFF
.	.	TRBV27	TRBJ2-5	TGTGCCAGCAGTTTAAGGCCGGCGGGCGGACAAGAGACCCAGTACTTC	CASSLRPAGGQETQYF
TRBD1	.	TRBV9	TRBJ1-5	TGTGCCAGCAGCTATACCGACAGGGGCGACAATCAGCCCCAGCATTTT	CASSYTDRGDNQPQHF
TRBD2	few	TRBV20-1	TRBJ2-1	TGCAGTGCTAGAGACAGAACTAGCGGATACAATGAGCAGTTCTTC	CSARDRTSGYNEQFF
TRBD2	.	TRBV20-1	TRBJ2-3	TGCAGTGCTTCCCCAGGACTAGCGGGAATCACAGATACGCAGTATTTT	CSASPGLAGITDTQYF
.	.	TRBV7-2	TRBJ2-3	TGTGCCAGCAGCTATGACAGCACAGATACGCAGTATTTT	CASSYDSTDTQYF
TRBD2	few	TRBV20-1	TRBJ2-1	TGCAGTGCTGGCCTCGGACTAGCGGGTGCCAATGAGCAGTTCTTC	CSAGLGLAGANEQFF
.	.	TRBV27	TRBJ2-7	TGTGCCAGCAGTGTAGGGAGCGGGCGGAACGAGCAGTACTTC	CASSVGSGRNEQYF
.	.	TRBV29-1	TRBJ2-5	TGCAGCGTTGGGCCTAGCAACCAAGAGACCCAGTACTTC	CSVGPSNQETQYF
.	.	TRBV6-4	TRBJ2-4	TGTGCCAGCAGTGTAATCGGACAAAGGGAGCAGTACTTC	CASSVIGQREQYF
TRBD1	.	TRBV27	TRBJ1-1	TGTGCCAGCAGTTCCCGACAGGGAGGGCTCACTGAAGCTTTCTTT	CASSSRQGGLTEAFF
TRBD1	.	TRBV28	TRBJ2-5	TGTGCCAGCAGTCCACCACAGGGGGAAGAGACCCAGTACTTC	CASSPPQGEETQYF